A single sample is the source of the 2 T cell receptor beta chains below, sequenced in a study of OX40 agonist ivuxolimab in advanced cancers. Only in-frame clones appear in the TCRdb table, and some are missing; sequencing was by immunoSEQ multiplex PCR. Among more than 60,000 clones, around 91% were seen once, and the ten largest hold 13% to 15%. The input for sequencing was CD4+ or CD8+ T cells sorted from blood, taken in a trial of the OX40 agonist ivuxolimab. The receptors were gathered from an adult with an advanced solid tumor such as melanoma, head and neck, liver or kidney cancer.

DNA for the CDR3: TGTGCCAGCAGCCAGTCAACAGGGGCCGGGGAGCTGTTTTTT. This translates into CASSQSTGAGELFF. The chain uses TRBV14 and TRBJ2-2; TRBD1 matches at 7 bases. V lost 3 bases to trimming and J lost 6 bases; unmatched junction nucleotides: 4. The CDR3 consists of 14 residues. CDR1 is SGHDN, CDR2 FVKESK, per germline.

The V gene is TRBV7-2, the J gene TRBJ1-5; D is unclear. Germline loops: CDR1 SGHTA, CDR2 FQGNSA. This CDR3 region has 13 residues. With 5 bases removed from V and 2 bases from J, the gap between germline ends came to 7 bases. The CDR3 coding sequence is TGTGCCAGCAGCGAGGACGGCAATCAGCCCCAGCATTTT. Its translation: CASSEDGNQPQHF.